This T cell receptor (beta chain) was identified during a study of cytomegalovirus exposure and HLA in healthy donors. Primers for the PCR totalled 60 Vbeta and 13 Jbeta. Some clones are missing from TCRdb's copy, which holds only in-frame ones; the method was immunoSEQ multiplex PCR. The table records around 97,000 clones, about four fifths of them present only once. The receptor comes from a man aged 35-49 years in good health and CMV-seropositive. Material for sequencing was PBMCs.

CDR3 residues: CASSLFLAGGTDTQYF. CDR3 DNA: TGTGCCAGCAGCCTCTTTCTAGCGGGAGGTACAGATACGCAGTATTTT. The rearrangement uses TRBV27 and TRBJ2-3, with 11 bases fitting TRBD2. The CDR3 runs to 16 residues. The junction had 8 bases not matched to a gene; V was cut back by 6 bases and J by 3 bases. Germline V gene lookup returns CDR1 MNHEY and CDR2 SMNVEV (reference sequence).